This T cell receptor beta chain was obtained from a study of T-cell reconstitution after alpha-beta-depleted transplantation in children. Overall study findings and caveats: Newly generated T cells supplied most T-cell counts and diversity one year post-transplant.

In regard to this clonotype: Its antigen remains unknown.

V lost 2 bases and J 2 bases, leaving 11 bases between the germline ends. Germline CDR1 is KGHSH and CDR2 is LQKENI. The CDR3 is 15 residues long. TCRbeta library preparation incorporated unique molecular identifiers. MiXCR, run by TCRdb on the PCR reads, gives a single entry per CDR3 protein. The data contain approximately 300,000 distinct CDR3 sequences, just over 7.5% of them singletons. Source: peripheral blood, taken 360 days after TCRalphabeta/CD19-depleted stem cell transplant. V gene TRBV18 combines with J gene TRBJ2-3; weak D call: TRBD2 (5 bases). The origin of this receptor is a female patient aged 2-9 years who had a stem cell transplant for Fanconi anemia, so the T cells may come from the graft donor. The CDR3 DNA is TGTGCCAGCTCACCAGTGGCGGGCCCCACAGATACGCAGTATTTT. Translating gives CASSPVAGPTDTQYF.